This TCR beta chain is from a study of technical replicates of blood from a handful of donors. CDR1 and CDR2 (germline): SGHAT, FQNNGV. The CDR3 covers 14 residues. After removal of 4 bases from V and 6 bases from J, the junction contained 9 bases not matched to a gene. Profiling relied on immunoSEQ multiplex PCR, and the TCRdb table lists in-frame clones only, not all of them. The data contain fewer than 90,000 clones, roughly 90% of them singletons. The chain combines TRBV11-2 with TRBJ2-7, with TRBD2 identical over 7 bases. This TCR derives from a human donor in good health. Sequencing was done on a sample of T cells isolated from PBMCs. The CDR3 nucleotides read TGTGCCAGCAGCTCCTTAGCGGGCCGTGGCGAGCAGTACTTC. Translating it yields CASSSLAGRGEQYF.